The present TCR beta chain was sequenced within a study of vaccination effects on CD4 cells after COVID-19 (dated by TCRdb to between 2021 and 2024). For the wider study: In the ViraFEST assay, PBMC were stimulated with viral peptide pools, and TCR sequencing was then used to find antigen-specific CD4+ T cell clonotypes based on their expansion. Post-vaccine samples across the study were collected a median of 72 days after the second dose, with a range of 14 to 241. A few million PBMC per well were cultured with approximately 10 ug/ml peptides in IMDM containing 5% human AB serum, 10 IU/ml IL-2 and gentamicin. The study compared SARS-CoV-2 spike-specific CD4+ TCR repertoires before and after mRNA vaccination in COVID-19 convalescent patients and infection-naive vaccine recipients. The full study included some 10 COVID-19 convalescent patients and a handful of SARS-CoV-2-naive healthy vaccine recipients. In the study, cultures from other donors were sequenced using the Oncomine TCR Beta short-read assay on an Illumina iSeq 100.

After around 10 days of culture, CD4+ T cells were isolated with the EasySep CD4+ T cell isolation kit. Participants received two doses of either the BNT162b2 or the mRNA-1273 mRNA SARS-CoV-2 vaccine. None of the healthy vaccine recipients had a prior SARS-CoV-2 infection, which was confirmed by nucleocapsid antibody tests that came back negative both before and after vaccination. On days 3 and 7, half of the culture medium was replaced with fresh IL-2-containing medium. Unless otherwise noted, each peptide stimulation condition was cultured in triplicate wells. Using Ficoll-Paque Plus gradient centrifugation, PBMC were separated from whole blood and then either used fresh or cryopreserved at -140C. The QIAamp micro DNA kit was used to extract genomic DNA from the cultured CD4+ T cells. Broad study findings and their caveats: In healthy vaccine recipients, vaccine-induced clones were almost all SARS-CoV-2 mono-reactive, with only 1 of 255 being cross-reactive with common cold coronaviruses. The study was limited by a small number of convalescent patients, and early post-infection timepoints were lacking. Clones induced by infection and clones induced by vaccination both contracted markedly at late timepoints after vaccination, which fits with T cell responses waning over time.

As concerns this clone: It lacks a known antigen. Base qualities are not provided; no much larger clone lies one nucleotide away.

Germline trimming amounts to 6 bases on V and 0 bases on J, with 7 as the count of junction bases outside the gene matches. Reading from cysteine to phenylalanine, the CDR3 counts 16 amino acids. Only the CDR3 part of the read is kept: 48 bases, read in frame from the first base. CDR1 and CDR2 were assigned from the germline V gene (reference sequence) as MNHEY and SMNVEV. The library was generated by the immunoSEQ multiplex PCR assay. DNA from the CD4+ T cells that had been cultured and isolated underwent TCR beta CDR3 sequencing. The paper's data handling went like this. The analysis removed non-productive TCR sequences, trimmed reads to the CDR3 region, and retained only CDR3s that were 7 or more amino acids long. Antigen-specific clonotypes were identified using the MANAFEST web app by comparison of expansion in peptide wells against reference cultures. For clones to be considered positive, expansion at FDR<0.05 versus reference and all other wells, an odds ratio above 5, and a frequency above 0.1% in two replicate wells were required. A clonotype was called cross-reactive if it was significantly expanded both in SARS-CoV-2 spike wells and in at least one common cold coronavirus spike condition. Levenshtein distance calculated with the stringdist R package was used to assess CDR3 similarity, and unrooted trees were constructed with ape in R 3.6.1. TCRdb limited this immuneACCESS table to in-frame rearrangements with V and J called. A share of clones is missing; checked studies link under half to unresolved V genes, and the rest is unexplained. From that table come the V and J calls and clone size; the DNA was used to work out D and trimming. This sample lists 42,000 or so clones; 55% to 85% were detected once. The top ten clonotypes cover roughly a tenth of the sample.

Sequenced material: CD4+ T cells from PBMCs cultured without peptide, taken after COVID-19 vaccination. The rearrangement joined TRBV27 to TRBJ2-2; TRBD1 agrees with 7 junctional bases. This sequence originates from a human donor who received a COVID-19 vaccine. The sequence in DNA is TGTGCCAGCAGCGAGGACAGGTTCGCGAACACCGGGGAGCTGTTTTTT. Translation gives CASSEDRFANTGELFF.